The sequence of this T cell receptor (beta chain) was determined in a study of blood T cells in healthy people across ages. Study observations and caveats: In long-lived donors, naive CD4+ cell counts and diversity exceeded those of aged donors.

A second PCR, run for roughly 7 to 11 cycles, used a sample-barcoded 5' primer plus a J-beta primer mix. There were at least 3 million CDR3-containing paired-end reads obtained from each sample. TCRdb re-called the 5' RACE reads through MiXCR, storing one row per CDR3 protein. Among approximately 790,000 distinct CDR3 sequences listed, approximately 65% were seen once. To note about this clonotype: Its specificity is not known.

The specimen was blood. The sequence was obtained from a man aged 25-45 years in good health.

CDR3 sequence (DNA): TGTGCCAGCAGTGAATCAGGACATATTAACTATGGCTACACCTTC. Its protein product is CASSESGHINYGYTF. The chain recombines TRBV2 with TRBJ1-2; possibly TRBD1 for D (5 bases). V was pared by 2 bases and J by 1 base, with 11 bases between. This CDR3 has 15 amino acids. Germline V gene data show CDR1 as SNHLY and CDR2 as FYNNEI.